The clone carrying this T cell receptor beta chain has more than one count but fewer than ten. A read error is possible here, since a much larger clone lies one base away. Amplified material comprised TCR beta CDR3 regions derived from RNA transcripts. First-round RT-PCR employed HTBI primers, with a second-round multiplex PCR after it. TCRdb re-derived calls from the multiplex PCR reads in MiXCR, one entry per CDR3 protein. The sample consists of approximately 540,000 distinct CDR3 sequences, roughly 40% of them appearing once. This entry comes from a study of Graves' ophthalmopathy and Graves' hyperthyroidism. Germline V gives CDR1 SGHVS, CDR2 FNYEAQ. The CDR3 extends over 15 amino acids.

The sample comprised peripheral blood or thyroid tissue (not recorded which). This sequence was found in an adult man with Graves' hyperthyroidism. The chain recombines TRBV7-6 with TRBJ2-2; D may be TRBD2 (6 bases). This CDR3 is CASREGPANTGELVF. The CDR3 bases are TGTGCCAGCAGGGAGGGACCGGCGAACACCGGGGAGCTGGTTTTT.